This T cell receptor beta chain came from a study of cytomegalovirus exposure and HLA in healthy donors. Study information: A prior analysis found about 120 million unique TCR beta sequences from some 190 million T cells. An early data release held approximately 85 million unique TCRs from HLA-typed donors. Whole-study results and caveats: It was likely that a cluster of highly shared sequence variants was a sequencing artifact.

Vbeta (60) and Jbeta (13) primers were used in the PCR. TCRdb keeps only in-frame clones here, not all; method: immunoSEQ multiplex PCR. The repertoire has approximately 110,000 clones, roughly three quarters of them found once; the top ten carry roughly a tenth. V was clipped by 4 bases and J by 6 bases, with 28 bases between them. CDR1 and CDR2 from the germline V gene are LNHDA and SQIVND (reference sequence). This CDR3 comprises 19 residues. Regarding this clone: Its antigen is still unknown.

Sequenced material: PBMCs. The receptor's source is a man in his forties or fifties in good health and CMV-seropositive. This rearrangement joins TRBV19 to TRBJ2-1, with D perhaps TRBD2 (8 bases). The CDR3 DNA sequence: TGTGCCAGTAGTACTTCGCACGGGACTAGGGGGCGGAGTGGCAATGAGCAGTTCTTC. Its protein product is CASSTSHGTRGRSGNEQFF.